Listed below are T cell receptor beta chains from one sample, sequenced in a study of identical twins. TCRdb reanalysed the 5' RACE reads using MiXCR and keeps one entry per CDR3 protein. The table shows about 720,000 distinct CDR3 sequences, with over 8.5% occurring only once. These sequences were also reported in another study, on yellow fever vaccine responses in identical twins.

Sample: PBMCs. These receptors came from a woman under 30 in good health. CDR3s include the opening cysteine and the closing phenylalanine or tryptophan. D genes are given only for firm matches. Clone size is shown for a subset of rows, as once, few, many or a class of expanded clone.

.	TRBV7-8	.	14	TRBJ2-5	CASSQTEVQETQYF	TGTGCCAGCAGCCAGACAGAGGTCCAAGAGACCCAGTACTTC
few	TRBV7-9	.	14	TRBJ1-2	CASSFAPGREGYTF	TGTGCCAGCAGCTTTGCCCCGGGGAGGGAAGGCTACACCTTC
few	TRBV18	TRBD1	17	TRBJ1-1	CASSPLLQGEKDTEAFF	TGTGCCAGCTCACCCCTTTTACAGGGGGAGAAGGACACTGAAGCTTTCTTT
many	TRBV4-3	TRBD2	15	TRBJ2-1	CASGVGTSGVNEQFF	TGCGCCAGCGGGGTGGGGACTAGCGGGGTCAATGAGCAGTTCTTC
.	TRBV11-2	.	14	TRBJ2-1	CASSLGSRDTEQFF	TGTGCCAGCAGCTTAGGGTCTCGGGACACCGAGCAGTTCTTC
few	TRBV4-2	TRBD2	18	TRBJ2-2	CASSQFLGTSGRTGELFF	TGTGCCAGCAGCCAATTCTTAGGGACTAGCGGGAGGACCGGGGAGCTGTTTTTT
many	TRBV7-8	.	13	TRBJ2-1	CASSLAGRNEQFF	TGTGCCAGCAGCTTAGCGGGACGTAATGAGCAGTTCTTC
few	TRBV20-1	TRBD2	20	TRBJ2-3	CSASTRPGLAGGLDTDTQYF	TGCAGTGCGTCAACGAGGCCGGGACTAGCGGGAGGGTTGGATACAGATACGCAGTATTTT
.	TRBV5-1	.	14	TRBJ1-1	CASSLLRLNTEAFF	TGCGCCAGCAGCTTACTCAGGTTGAACACTGAAGCTTTCTTT
few	TRBV12-3/TRBV12-4	TRBD1	17	TRBJ2-1	CASSFDYRDRADNEQFF	TGTGCCAGCAGTTTCGACTATCGGGACAGGGCCGACAATGAGCAGTTCTTC
few	TRBV10-3	TRBD1	14	TRBJ1-1	CAISSTGSNTEAFF	TGTGCCATCAGTTCGACAGGGTCGAACACTGAAGCTTTCTTT
.	TRBV15	TRBD1	17	TRBJ2-7	CATSTTVQGMRSYEQYF	TGTGCCACCAGCACGACGGTACAGGGGATGAGGTCCTACGAGCAGTACTTC
few	TRBV15	.	17	TRBJ2-1	CATSRAGNTISYNEQFF	TGTGCCACCAGCAGAGCAGGCAACACGATCTCCTACAATGAGCAGTTCTTC
.	TRBV6-1	.	13	TRBJ2-7	CASSEGAFYEQYF	TGTGCCAGCAGTGAAGGGGCTTTCTACGAGCAGTACTTC
few	TRBV28	TRBD1	16	TRBJ2-5	CASSPDRERGQETQYF	TGTGCCAGCAGTCCGGACAGGGAACGGGGGCAAGAGACCCAGTACTTC
.	TRBV5-1	.	15	TRBJ2-2	CASSLTTGYTGELFF	TGCGCCAGCAGCTTGACGACAGGTTACACCGGGGAGCTGTTTTTT
.	TRBV18	.	13	TRBJ1-2	CASSSTGKPGYTF	TGTGCCAGCTCATCTACCGGGAAACCCGGCTACACCTTC
many	TRBV7-9	.	14	TRBJ1-1	CASSLVIGNTEAFF	TGTGCCAGCAGCTTAGTTATAGGGAACACTGAAGCTTTCTTT
many	TRBV3-1	.	14	TRBJ2-7	CASSQEVQGYEQYF	TGTGCCAGCAGCCAAGAAGTCCAGGGCTACGAGCAGTACTTC
.	TRBV11-2	.	16	TRBJ2-5	CASSLLIGSEKETQYF	TGTGCCAGCAGCTTACTAATTGGATCGGAAAAAGAGACCCAGTACTTC
few	TRBV27	.	14	TRBJ2-7	CASSSRGIPYEQYF	TGTGCCAGCAGTTCCCGGGGTATACCCTACGAGCAGTACTTC
few	TRBV30	.	15	TRBJ1-5	CAWSVGSRGNQPQHF	TGTGCCTGGAGTGTAGGGTCGCGAGGCAATCAGCCCCAGCATTTT
.	TRBV4-3	.	17	TRBJ2-7	CASSQDRLAQSSYEQYF	TGCGCCAGCAGCCAAGATCGTCTAGCCCAGAGCTCCTACGAGCAGTACTTC
few	TRBV11-2	.	16	TRBJ2-2	CASTHLAAELPGELFF	TGTGCCAGCACCCACTTAGCGGCAGAATTACCCGGGGAGCTGTTTTTT
many	TRBV5-1	.	14	TRBJ2-7	CASSADAGNYEQYF	TGCGCCAGCAGCGCGGATGCGGGAAACTACGAGCAGTACTTC
many	TRBV27	.	13	TRBJ2-1	CASSFAPTSEQFF	TGTGCCAGCAGTTTCGCTCCGACATCAGAGCAGTTCTTC
many	TRBV7-9	.	13	TRBJ2-7	CASLRTDTYEQYF	TGTGCCAGCCTACGGACAGACACCTACGAGCAGTACTTC
.	TRBV14	.	19	TRBJ2-6	CASSQERIQTVAGANVLTF	TGTGCCAGCAGCCAAGAGCGGATACAGACAGTTGCTGGGGCCAACGTCCTGACTTTC